This passage covers 24 T cell receptor beta chains from one sample sequenced in a study of T cells in Graves' hyperthyroidism and ophthalmopathy. The TCR beta CDR3 regions underwent amplification using RNA transcripts as the source. The HTBI primer set was used in a first-round RT-PCR of the TCR CDR3. TCRdb processed the multiplex PCR reads anew with MiXCR; each CDR3 protein has one entry. The profile shows some 350,000 distinct CDR3 sequences, approximately 13% of them singletons. Sequenced sample: blood. These TCRs come from a woman aged 40 to 55 with Graves' ophthalmopathy.

At least ten counts were recorded for this clonotype. The genes are TRBV6-1 and TRBJ1-1; TRBD1 might be the D (6 bases). The CDR3 is made up of 16 amino acids. The V end was cut by 5 bases, the J end by 5 bases, with 21 bases between. From germline, CDR1 is MNHNS and CDR2 SASEGT. In DNA form, the CDR3 reads TGTGCCAGCAGTTTTTCCTCGGGGGCAGGTGGGACTGAAGCTTTCTTT. Translation gives CASSFSSGAGGTEAFF.

This clonotype was seen at least ten times. The V and J genes are TRBV18 and TRBJ2-3, with D uncertain. The CDR3 spans 12 residues. The germline V and J ends were trimmed by 8 bases and 3 bases, with 9 bases remaining between them. Germline V lookup: CDR1 KGHSH, CDR2 LQKENI. CDR3 residues: CASRRDTDTQYF. CDR3 DNA: TGTGCCAGCCGAAGGGATACAGATACGCAGTATTTT.

In its sample, this clonotype was seen many times. This sequence joins TRBV11-1 and TRBJ2-3, with TRBD2 matching over 10 bases. Germline assignment: CDR1 SGHAT and CDR2 FQDESV (reference sequence). V lost 3 bases to trimming and J lost 5 bases; unmatched junction nucleotides: 8. The CDR3 extends over 16 amino acids. CDR3 amino acids: CASSFLSGRARDTQYF. The DNA for the CDR3 is TGTGCCAGCAGCTTTCTGAGCGGGAGGGCCAGAGATACGCAGTATTTT.

This clonotype came up a few times. The CDR3 reads CASSIGWSNEKLFF. The DNA of the CDR3 is TGTGCCAGTAGTATCGGTTGGTCTAATGAAAAACTGTTTTTT. The chain recombines TRBV19 with TRBJ1-4; no definite D call. The CDR3 is made up of 14 amino acids. Trimming took 3 bases from V and 3 from J, leaving 8 bases between them. Germline V CDR1 and CDR2: LNHDA, SQIVND (reference sequence).

This clonotype appeared a few times. The V call is TRBV27, the J call TRBJ2-3; 9 nucleotides match TRBD2. The CDR3 covers 15 residues. Germline V gene data show CDR1 as MNHEY and CDR2 as SMNVEV (reference sequence). Trimming took 4 bases from V and 11 from J; bases not matched to a gene: 13. The CDR3 loop reads CASSYSGSPQGEQYF. The DNA for the CDR3 is TGTGCCAGCAGTTATAGCGGGAGCCCCCAAGGAGAGCAGTATTTT.

This clonotype was seen more than once but under ten times. J is TRBJ2-2 and V is TRBV19, with a weak D call TRBD1 (5 bases). The CDR3 sequence is 15 residues long. Germline-derived CDR1 and CDR2 are LNHDA and SQIVND (reference sequence). Trimming removed 4 bases from V and 0 bases from J, with 9 bases in between. CDR3 residues: CASSNRGANTGELFF. CDR3 sequence (DNA): TGTGCCAGTAGTAATAGGGGCGCGAACACCGGGGAGCTGTTTTTT.

This clonotype appeared a few times. This sequence joins TRBV29-1 and TRBJ2-3, with TRBD1 matching over 9 bases. J was trimmed by 4 bases and V by 5 bases; bases with no gene match: 7. CDR1 is SQVTM, CDR2 ANQGSEA, per germline. The CDR3 is made up of 14 amino acids. The CDR3 reads CSVLDRGVSDTQYF. The CDR3 DNA follows: TGCAGCGTTCTGGACAGGGGAGTGTCAGATACGCAGTATTTT.

This clonotype was observed a handful of times. The V and J genes are TRBV4-2 and TRBJ2-3, with TRBD2 identical over 9 bases. The CDR3 is 17 amino acids. The ends lost 0 bases at V and 2 bases at J; junction bases unmatched: 6. Per the germline V gene, CDR1 is LGHNA and CDR2 is YNFKEQ. In DNA, the CDR3 is TGTGCCAGCAGCCAAGATGGCGGGGGGGCCATCACAGATACGCAGTATTTT. This gives the protein CASSQDGGGAITDTQYF.

This sequence joins TRBV18 and TRBJ1-1; perhaps TRBD1 as D (5 bases). V shed 3 bases and J shed 0 bases, with 23 bases lying between them. CDR1 is KGHSH and CDR2 is LQKENI in the germline V gene. CDR3 length: 19 amino acids. The CDR3 region is CASSPQGSWGFKMNTEAFF. Here the CDR3 DNA reads TGTGCCAGCTCACCCCAAGGGTCATGGGGGTTCAAGATGAACACTGAAGCTTTCTTT. Drawing the rest from reference TRBV18 and TRBJ1-1, the complete variable domain is NAGVMQNPRHLVRRRGQEARLRCSPMKGHSHVYWYRQLPEEGLKFMVYLQKENIIDESGMPKERFSAEFPKEGPSILRIQQVVRGDSAAYFCASSPQGSWGFKMNTEAFFGQGTRLTVV.

The chain joins TRBV5-5 to TRBJ2-2; the D gene is possibly TRBD1 (5 bases). CDR1 and CDR2 from the germline V gene are SGHKS and YYEKEE (reference sequence). CDR3 length: 16 residues. The V end was cut by 3 bases, the J end by 0 bases, with 12 bases between. The CDR3 DNA reads TGTGCCAGCAGCTCCTACAGGACCGCGAACACCGGGGAGCTGTTTTTT. Amino acids: CASSSYRTANTGELFF.

This clonotype has ten or more counts. The V and J genes are TRBV28 and TRBJ2-5, with a weak D call TRBD2 (5 bases). V was trimmed by 2 bases and J by 3 bases, leaving 13 bases between them. Germline loops: CDR1 MDHEN, CDR2 SYDVKM. CDR3 length equals 15 residues. CDR3 nucleotides: TGTGCCAGCAGTTTAGCCCGTCGGGGAAAAGAGACCCAGTACTTC. Translating it yields CASSLARRGKETQYF. Based on the CDR3 plus reference TRBV28 and TRBJ2-5, the full variable domain is DVKVTQSSRYLVKRTGEKVFLECVQDMDHENMFWYRQDPGLGLRLIYFSYDVKMKEKGDIPEGYSVSREKKERFSLILESASTNQTSMYLCASSLARRGKETQYFGPGTRLLVL.

This chain uses TRBV25-1 with TRBJ1-6; perhaps TRBD1 as D (5 bases). Germline CDR1 reads MGHDK; CDR2 reads SYGVNS. This CDR3 is built from 15 residues. Trimming took 0 bases from V and 7 from J, leaving 10 bases between them. CDR3 DNA sequence: TGTGCCAGCAGTGAATATGGGGGACGGAATTCACCCCTCCACTTT. Protein product: CASSEYGGRNSPLHF.

This chain connects TRBV28 to TRBJ1-2, with no clear D. CDR3 length equals 14 residues. The V and J ends lost 3 bases and 5 bases respectively, with 13 bases between them. Germline CDR1 reads MDHEN; CDR2 reads SYDVKM. The CDR3 reads CASSLELGSYGYTF. The CDR3, as DNA: TGTGCCAGCAGTTTGGAGCTGGGAAGTTATGGCTACACCTTC.

This clonotype was counted many times. This chain connects TRBV20-1 to TRBJ2-3; 8 positions match TRBD1. V lost 5 bases to trimming and J lost 2 bases; unmatched junction nucleotides: 9. CDR3 length: 15 amino acids. Per germline, CDR1 DFQATT and CDR2 SNEGSKA (reference sequence). Here the CDR3 reads CSAPRGPGYTDTQYF. CDR3 nucleotides: TGCAGTGCTCCCAGGGGGCCTGGGTACACAGATACGCAGTATTTT.

This clonotype was observed many times. The chain is built from TRBV3-1 and TRBJ2-1, with D tentatively TRBD2 (6 bases). V was cut by 2 bases and J by 14 bases, with 13 bases left in between. The length of the CDR3 is 12 residues. The germline gives CDR1 LGHDT, CDR2 YNNKEL (reference sequence). The CDR3: CASSQSTGGEFF. In nucleotides, the CDR3 is TGTGCCAGCAGCCAATCAACAGGAGGGGAGTTCTTC.

This clonotype came up many times. CDR3 sequence reads: CSARDRDRGRHEQYF. CDR3 nucleotides: TGCAGTGCTAGAGATCGAGACAGGGGGCGACACGAGCAGTACTTC. The gene calls are TRBV20-1 and TRBJ2-7, with 10 bases that match TRBD1. This CDR3 comprises 15 residues. Germline values: CDR1 DFQATT, CDR2 SNEGSKA (reference sequence). The V and J ends lost 0 bases and 5 bases, in that order; junction bases with no gene match: 7.

This clonotype was counted between two and nine times. Given a much more abundant clone one base away, this may be a read error. This rearrangement joins TRBV6-2 or TRBV6-3 to TRBJ2-3; D might be TRBD2 (5 bases). The CDR3 sequence is 15 residues long. V shed 6 bases and J shed 4 bases, with 17 bases lying between them. Per germline, CDR1 MNHEY and CDR2 SVGEGT. The CDR3 loop reads CASRPWTSRADTQYF. DNA for the CDR3: TGTGCCAGCAGGCCGTGGACTTCCCGCGCAGATACGCAGTATTTT.

The chain uses TRBV10-2 and TRBJ1-1; 8 bases match TRBD1. V was pared by 0 bases and J by 10 bases, with 10 bases of the junction left unmatched. CDR1 and CDR2 from the germline V gene are WSHSY and SAAADI. The CDR3 covers 15 residues. The CDR3 region has the DNA TGCGCCAGCAGTGAGTCTTCAACAGGGGGAGGTGGAGCTTTCTTT. It translates to CASSESSTGGGGAFF.

This chain uses TRBV19 with TRBJ2-7; no definite D call. The CDR3 sequence is 16 residues long. Germline assignment: CDR1 LNHDA and CDR2 SQIVND (reference sequence). V was clipped by 1 base and J by 4 bases, with 17 bases between them. CDR3 nucleotides: TGTGCCAGTAGTATAGGCCCTCGTAGAGAGCCATACGAGCAGTACTTC. Protein: CASSIGPRREPYEQYF.

This clonotype was recorded at least ten times. The chain has TRBV20-1 and TRBJ2-2, with a tentative D call TRBD1 (5 bases). V was trimmed by 6 bases and J by 5 bases, leaving 22 bases between them. Germline V gene sequence: CDR1 DFQATT, CDR2 SNEGSKA (reference sequence). This CDR3 region has 16 residues. The CDR3 protein is CSAGNHQGFRTGELFF. The CDR3 nucleotides are TGCAGTGCCGGAAATCATCAGGGTTTCAGGACCGGGGAGCTGTTTTTT.

This clonotype has ten or more counts. The chain joins TRBV7-2 to TRBJ2-3; tentatively, D is TRBD2 (5 bases). Trimming left V 4 bases short and J 2 bases short, with 13 bases between. The CDR3 has 15 amino acids. In germline, CDR1 is SGHTA, CDR2 FQGNSA. CDR3 DNA: TGTGCCAGCAGCTCGGTACCGGGGTACACAGATACGCAGTATTTT. Encoded protein: CASSSVPGYTDTQYF.

This clonotype was counted at least ten times. The chain is built from TRBV19 and TRBJ2-2; TRBD2 matches 10 bases. Germline trimming cut 5 bases from V and 5 bases from J; bases unmatched to any gene: 14. Germline-derived CDR1 and CDR2 are LNHDA and SQIVND (reference sequence). The CDR3 has 18 amino acids. In nucleotides, the CDR3 is TGTGCCAGTAGTTCAGTAGCGGGGGGCCTTGGGCGAACCGGGGAGCTGTTTTTT. Translation gives CASSSVAGGLGRTGELFF.

This rearrangement joins TRBV10-3 to TRBJ1-2; D remains ambiguous. Looked up from germline, CDR1 is ENHRY and CDR2 is SYGVKD. This CDR3 spans 13 amino acids. V lost 5 bases and J 3 bases, leaving 10 bases between the germline ends. The CDR3 region has the DNA TGTGCCATCAGTAGTACGAACCACTATGGCTACACCTTC. This codes for CAISSTNHYGYTF.

This clonotype was detected only a few times. The chain uses TRBV10-2 and TRBJ1-5; D perhaps matches TRBD1 (6 bases). The V gene's germline CDR1 is WSHSY and CDR2 SAAADI. V was clipped by 6 bases and J by 6 bases, with 15 bases between them. The CDR3 extends over 14 amino acids. The CDR3 loop is CASSPGDEGQPQHF. The CDR3 DNA follows: TGCGCCAGCAGCCCAGGGGATGAGGGTCAGCCCCAGCATTTT.